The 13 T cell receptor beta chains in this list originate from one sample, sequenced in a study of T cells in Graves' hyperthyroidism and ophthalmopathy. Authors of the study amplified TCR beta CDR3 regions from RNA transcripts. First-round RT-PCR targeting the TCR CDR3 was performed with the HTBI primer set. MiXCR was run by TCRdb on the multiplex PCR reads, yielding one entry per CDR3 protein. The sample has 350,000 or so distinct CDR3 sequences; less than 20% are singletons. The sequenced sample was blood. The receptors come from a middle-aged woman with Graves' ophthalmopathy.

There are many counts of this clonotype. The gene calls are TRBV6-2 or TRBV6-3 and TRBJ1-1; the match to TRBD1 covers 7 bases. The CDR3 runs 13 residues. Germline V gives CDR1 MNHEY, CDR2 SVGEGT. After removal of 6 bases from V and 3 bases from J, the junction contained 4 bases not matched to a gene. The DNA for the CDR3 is TGTGCCAGCAGCCTACAGGGGCACACTGAAGCTTTCTTT. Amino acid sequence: CASSLQGHTEAFF.

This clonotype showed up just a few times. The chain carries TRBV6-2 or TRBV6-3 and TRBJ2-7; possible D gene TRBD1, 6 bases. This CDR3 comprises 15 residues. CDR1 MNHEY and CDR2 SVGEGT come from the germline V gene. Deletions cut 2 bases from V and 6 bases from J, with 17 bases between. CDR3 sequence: CASSYRTDPESEQYF. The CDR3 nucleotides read TGTGCCAGCAGTTACAGGACAGACCCTGAATCCGAGCAGTACTTC.

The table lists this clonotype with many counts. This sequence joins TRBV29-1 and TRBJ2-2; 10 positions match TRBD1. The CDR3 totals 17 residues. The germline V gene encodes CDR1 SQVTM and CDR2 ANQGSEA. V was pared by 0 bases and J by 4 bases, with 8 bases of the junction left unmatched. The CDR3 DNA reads TGCAGCGTTGAAGACTCGTGGGACAGGGGCGTCACCGGGGAGCTGTTTTTT. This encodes CSVEDSWDRGVTGELFF.

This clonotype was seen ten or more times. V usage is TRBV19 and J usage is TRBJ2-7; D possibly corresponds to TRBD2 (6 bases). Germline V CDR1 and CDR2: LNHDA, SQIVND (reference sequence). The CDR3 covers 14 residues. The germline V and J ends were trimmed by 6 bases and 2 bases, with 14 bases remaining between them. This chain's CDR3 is CASRTGSGTYEQYF. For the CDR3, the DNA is TGTGCCAGTAGAACGGGTAGCGGAACCTACGAGCAGTACTTC.

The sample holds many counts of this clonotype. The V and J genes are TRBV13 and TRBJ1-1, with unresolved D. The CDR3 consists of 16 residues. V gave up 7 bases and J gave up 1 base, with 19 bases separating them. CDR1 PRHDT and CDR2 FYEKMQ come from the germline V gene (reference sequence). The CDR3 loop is CASTRLLGRENTEAFF. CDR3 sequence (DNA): TGTGCCAGCACCCGGCTTTTGGGGAGGGAGAACACTGAAGCTTTCTTT. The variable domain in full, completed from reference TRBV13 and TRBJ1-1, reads AAGVIQSPRHLIKEKRETATLKCYPIPRHDTVYWYQQGPGQDPQFLISFYEKMQSDKGSIPDRFSAQQFSDYHSELNMSSLELGDSALYFCASTRLLGRENTEAFFGQGTRLTVV.

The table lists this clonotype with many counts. DNA for the CDR3: TGCGCCAGCAGCCAAGACCACAGGGTGGGGCCCGGGGAGCTGTTTTTT. It yields the protein CASSQDHRVGPGELFF. The chain has TRBV4-1 and TRBJ2-2, with D possibly being TRBD1 (6 bases). Trimming stripped 0 bases from V and 6 bases from J, with 14 bases between. From germline, CDR1 is MGHRA and CDR2 YSYEKL. The CDR3 extends over 16 amino acids.

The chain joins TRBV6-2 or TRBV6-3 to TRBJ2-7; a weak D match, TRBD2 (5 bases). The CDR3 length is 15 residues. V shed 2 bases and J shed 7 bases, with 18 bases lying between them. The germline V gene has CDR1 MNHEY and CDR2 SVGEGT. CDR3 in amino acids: CASSYPLVQTGEQYF. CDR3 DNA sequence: TGTGCCAGCAGTTACCCTCTTGTCCAGACGGGAGAGCAGTACTTC.

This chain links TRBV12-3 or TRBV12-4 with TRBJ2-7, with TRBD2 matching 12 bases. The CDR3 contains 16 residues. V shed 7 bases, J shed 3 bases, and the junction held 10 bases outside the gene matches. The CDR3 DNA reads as TGTGCCAGCAAACCGGGACTAGCGGGTATCAACTACGAGCAGTACTTC. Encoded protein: CASKPGLAGINYEQYF.

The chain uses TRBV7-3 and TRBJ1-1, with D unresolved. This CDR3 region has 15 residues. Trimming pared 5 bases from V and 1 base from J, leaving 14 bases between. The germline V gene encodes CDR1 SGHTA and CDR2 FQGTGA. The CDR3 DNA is TGTGCCAGCAGCCCCAACCCCGAGCCGAACACTGAAGCTTTCTTT. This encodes CASSPNPEPNTEAFF.

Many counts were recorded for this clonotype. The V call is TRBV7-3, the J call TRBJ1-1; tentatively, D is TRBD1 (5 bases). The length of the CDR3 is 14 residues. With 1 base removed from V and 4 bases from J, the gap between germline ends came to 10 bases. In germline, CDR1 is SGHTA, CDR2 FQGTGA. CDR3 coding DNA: TGTGCCAGCAGCTTAATGGGGGGATCCACTGAAGCTTTCTTT. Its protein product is CASSLMGGSTEAFF.

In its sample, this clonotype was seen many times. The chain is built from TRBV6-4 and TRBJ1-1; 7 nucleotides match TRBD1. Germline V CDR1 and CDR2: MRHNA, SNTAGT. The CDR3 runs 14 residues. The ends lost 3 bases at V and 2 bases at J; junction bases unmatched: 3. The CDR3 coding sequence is TGTGCCAGCAGTGATGGACAGGAAAACACTGAAGCTTTCTTT. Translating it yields CASSDGQENTEAFF.

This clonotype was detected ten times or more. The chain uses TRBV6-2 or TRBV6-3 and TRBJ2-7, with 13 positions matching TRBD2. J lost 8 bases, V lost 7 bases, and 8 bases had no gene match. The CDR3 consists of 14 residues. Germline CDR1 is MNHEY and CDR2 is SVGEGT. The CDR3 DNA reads TGTGCCAGCAATGAACCCGGGACTAGCGGGAAGCAGTACTTC. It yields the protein CASNEPGTSGKQYF.

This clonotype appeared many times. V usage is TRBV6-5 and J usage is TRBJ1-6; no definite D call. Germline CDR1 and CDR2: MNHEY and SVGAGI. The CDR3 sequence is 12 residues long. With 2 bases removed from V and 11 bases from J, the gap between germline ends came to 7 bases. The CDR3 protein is CASSYIGAPLHF. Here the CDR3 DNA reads TGTGCCAGCAGTTACATCGGGGCACCCCTCCACTTT.